The 5 T cell receptor beta chains listed next were all sequenced from one sample in a study of blood T cell repertoires in COVID-19. Libraries were prepared by immunoSEQ multiplex PCR; TCRdb keeps only in-frame clonotypes and omits some of them. The sample has roughly 74,000 clones, roughly 86% seen once; the top ten hold approximately 35%. The sequencing input was peripheral blood. The source is a man aged 65 to 85 with acute or convalescent COVID-19.

V is TRBV30 and J is TRBJ1-5; D perhaps matches TRBD1 (6 bases). The V and J ends lost 2 bases and 1 base respectively, with 15 bases between them. The CDR3 has 16 residues. CDR1 GTSNPN and CDR2 SVGIG come from the germline V gene (reference sequence). CDR3 protein: CAWSQSGRGSNQPQHF. Written as DNA, the CDR3 is TGTGCCTGGAGTCAGAGCGGCAGGGGAAGCAATCAGCCCCAGCATTTT. Combining the CDR3 with reference TRBV30 and TRBJ1-5 gives the whole variable domain SQTIHQWPATLVQPVGSPLSLECTVEGTSNPNLYWYRQAAGRGLQLLFYSVGIGQISSEVPQNLSASRPQDRQFILSSKKLLLSDSGFYLCAWSQSGRGSNQPQHFGDGTRLSIL.

The chain uses TRBV10-3 and TRBJ1-5; possible D gene TRBD1, 5 bases. The CDR3 has 17 residues. CDR1 ENHRY and CDR2 SYGVKD come from the germline V gene. The ends were cut back, 4 bases at V and 2 bases at J, with 18 bases in the middle. CDR3 in amino acids: CAISAFLTGAGNQPQHF. CDR3 DNA sequence: TGTGCCATCAGTGCATTTTTAACAGGTGCGGGCAATCAGCCCCAGCATTTT.

The V and J genes are TRBV19 and TRBJ1-5; weak D call: TRBD1 (5 bases). This CDR3 comprises 15 residues. V was clipped by 4 bases and J by 3 bases, with 13 bases between them. Per the germline V gene, CDR1 is LNHDA and CDR2 is SQIVND (reference sequence). This CDR3 reads CASSRGGATNQPQHF. In DNA form, the CDR3 reads TGTGCCAGTAGTAGGGGTGGGGCCACCAATCAGCCCCAGCATTTT.

As concerns this clone: Other DNA sequences in this sample translate to the same CDR3. This chain connects TRBV6-5 to TRBJ1-5; D may be TRBD1 (5 bases). Germline V gene sequence: CDR1 MNHEY, CDR2 SVGAGI. V lost 4 bases and J lost 4, with 8 bases in between. The CDR3 extends over 13 amino acids. The chain's CDR3 is CASSSTVNQPQHF. The DNA of the CDR3 is TGTGCCAGCAGTTCGACAGTTAATCAGCCCCAGCATTTT.

This clone was seen only a few times. This sequence joins TRBV29-1 and TRBJ1-2; 10 positions agree with TRBD1. The length of the CDR3 is 15 residues. Germline V gene data show CDR1 as SQVTM and CDR2 as ANQGSEA. V was pared by 1 base and J by 8 bases, with 10 bases of the junction left unmatched. This chain's CDR3 is CSVEGFLPGQGGYTF. The CDR3 DNA sequence: TGCAGCGTTGAAGGGTTTTTACCGGGACAGGGGGGCTACACCTTC.